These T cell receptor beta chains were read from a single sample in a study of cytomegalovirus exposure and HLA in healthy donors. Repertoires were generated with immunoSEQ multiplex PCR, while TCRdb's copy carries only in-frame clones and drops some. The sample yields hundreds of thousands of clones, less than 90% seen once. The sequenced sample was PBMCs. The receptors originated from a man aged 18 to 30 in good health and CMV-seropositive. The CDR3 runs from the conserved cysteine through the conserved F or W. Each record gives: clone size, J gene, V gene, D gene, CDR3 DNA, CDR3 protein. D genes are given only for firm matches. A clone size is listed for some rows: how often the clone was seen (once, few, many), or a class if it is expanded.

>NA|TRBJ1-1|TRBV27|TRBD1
TGTGCCAGCAGTTTGAAACCCCCCCGACAGGGGGATATCACTGAAGCTTTCTTT
CASSLKPPRQGDITEAFF
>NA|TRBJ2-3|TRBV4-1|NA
TGCGCCAGCAGCCAAGCGGGTTTTACGACAGATACGCAGTATTTT
CASSQAGFTTDTQYF
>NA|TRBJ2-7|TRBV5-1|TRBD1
TGCGCCAGCAGCTTTGGGACAGATTCCTACGAGCAGTACTTC
CASSFGTDSYEQYF
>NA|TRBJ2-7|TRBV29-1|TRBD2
TGCAGCGTTGCGGGCGGGAGCATCTCCTACGAGCAGTACTTC
CSVAGGSISYEQYF
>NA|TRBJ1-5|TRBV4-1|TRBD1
TGCGCCAGCAGCCTGGGACAGTTAAATCAGCCCCAGCATTTT
CASSLGQLNQPQHF
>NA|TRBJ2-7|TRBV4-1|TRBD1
TGCGCCAGCAGCCAAGAAGGGGGCCCTACCTACGAGCAGTACTTC
CASSQEGGPTYEQYF
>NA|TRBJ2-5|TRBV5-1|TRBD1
TGCGCCAGCAGCTTTGGTAGGGGGCGAAATTCCGAGACCCAGTACTTC
CASSFGRGRNSETQYF
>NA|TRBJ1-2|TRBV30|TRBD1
TGTGCCTGGAGTCTCACAGGGGGCGCCGACAATGGCTACACCTTC
CAWSLTGGADNGYTF
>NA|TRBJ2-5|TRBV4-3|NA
TGCGCCAGCAGCCAAGGGTTGGGGACGAATAATCAAGAGACCCAGTACTTC
CASSQGLGTNNQETQYF
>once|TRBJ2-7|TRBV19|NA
TGTGCCAGCGCCCTCCGGGACTTCCCTTACGAGCAGTACTTC
CASALRDFPYEQYF
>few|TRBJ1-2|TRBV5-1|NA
TGCGCCAGCAGCCCCAGGGTCGGGGGCTACACCTTC
CASSPRVGGYTF
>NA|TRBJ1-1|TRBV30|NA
TGTGCCTGGAGTGTTCCGATTCTGAGTCGTGTCGCTGAAGCTTTCTTT
CAWSVPILSRVAEAFF
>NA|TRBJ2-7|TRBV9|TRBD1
TGTGCCAGCAGCGTAGGGGGACAGGGGACCTACGAGCAGTACTTC
CASSVGGQGTYEQYF
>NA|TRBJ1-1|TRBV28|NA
TGTGCCAGCAGTTTCGCTCCGGGGCCGATGAACACTGAAGCTTTCTTT
CASSFAPGPMNTEAFF
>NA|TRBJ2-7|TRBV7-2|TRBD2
TGTGCCAGCAGCTCAAGACTAGCGGGAGGGAGCGAGCAGTACTTC
CASSSRLAGGSEQYF
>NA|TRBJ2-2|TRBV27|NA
TGTGCCAGCAGACGTCCGAACACCGGGGAGCTGTTTTTT
CASRRPNTGELFF
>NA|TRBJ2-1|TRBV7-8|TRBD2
TGTGCCAGCATGGGGACTAGCGGGTGGAATGAGCAGTTCTTC
CASMGTSGWNEQFF
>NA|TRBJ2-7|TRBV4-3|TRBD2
TGCGCCAGCAGCCACCAAGCGGGAGAGGGCTACGAGCAGTACTTC
CASSHQAGEGYEQYF
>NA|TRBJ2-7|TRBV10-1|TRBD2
TGCGCCAGCAGTGAGTCGCGGGGGGGGCGCGAGCAGTACTTC
CASSESRGGREQYF
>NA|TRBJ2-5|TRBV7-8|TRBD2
TGTGCCAGCAGCCGACGGGGGGGCCTGGGCCAAGAGACCCAGTACTTC
CASSRRGGLGQETQYF
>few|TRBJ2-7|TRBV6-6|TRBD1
TGTGCCAGCAGTTTTTCACAGGGGGCCTACGAGCAGTACTTC
CASSFSQGAYEQYF
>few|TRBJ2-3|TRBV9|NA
TGTGCCAGCAGCGTAGCTCTGACAACAGATACGCAGTATTTT
CASSVALTTDTQYF
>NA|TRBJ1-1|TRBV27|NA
TGTGCCAGCAGTTTACTTGGGGGGCTGGCTTTCTTT
CASSLLGGLAFF
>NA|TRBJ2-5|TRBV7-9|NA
TGTGCCAGCAGCTTAGTTACAGGCGAGGGGACCCAGTACTTC
CASSLVTGEGTQYF
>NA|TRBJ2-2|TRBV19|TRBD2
TGTGCCAGTAGTAACCCGGGACTAGCGGGAGTGGTGATCACCGGGGAGCTGTTTTTT
CASSNPGLAGVVITGELFF
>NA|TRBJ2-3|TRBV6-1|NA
TGTGCCAGCAGTGAACAGGGTTATGGCACAGATACGCAGTATTTT
CASSEQGYGTDTQYF
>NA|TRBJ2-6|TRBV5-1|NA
TGCGCCAGCAGCCAATGGTTTGGTTCTGGGGCCAACGTCCTGACTTTC
CASSQWFGSGANVLTF
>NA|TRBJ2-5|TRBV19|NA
TGTGCCAGTAGCGTCGGGGGAATCCAAGAGACCCAGTACTTC
CASSVGGIQETQYF
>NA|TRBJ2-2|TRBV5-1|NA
TGCGCCAGCAGCCCCGAGGGCGGGGAGCTGTTTTTT
CASSPEGGELFF
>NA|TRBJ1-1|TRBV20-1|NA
TGCAGCGGCAAGGAGAACACTGAAGCTTTCTTT
CSGKENTEAFF
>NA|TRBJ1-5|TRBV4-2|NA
TGTGCCAGCAGCCCCTCGGGGGGCAATCAGCCCCAGCATTTT
CASSPSGGNQPQHF
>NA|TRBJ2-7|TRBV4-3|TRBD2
TGCGCCAGCAGTCGAAATCTAGCGGGTGTAACCTACGAGCAGTACTTC
CASSRNLAGVTYEQYF
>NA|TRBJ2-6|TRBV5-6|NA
TGTGCCAGCAGCTTGGCAGGAGGGGCAGGGGCCAACGTCCTGACTTTC
CASSLAGGAGANVLTF
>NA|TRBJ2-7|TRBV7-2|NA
TGTGCCAGCAGCTTATCGAGGTACGAGCAGTACTTC
CASSLSRYEQYF
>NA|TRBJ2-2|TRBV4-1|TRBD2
TGCGCCAGCAGCCATTTCCTAGCGGATAGGCGAGGCACCGGGGAGCTGTTTTTT
CASSHFLADRRGTGELFF
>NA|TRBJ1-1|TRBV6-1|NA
TGTGCCAGCAGTGAAGGAGGGCCAAACACTGAAGCTTTCTTT
CASSEGGPNTEAFF
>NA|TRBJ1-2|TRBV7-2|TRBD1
TGTGCCAGCAGCCCGGACAGGGGACCCAACTATGGCTACACCTTC
CASSPDRGPNYGYTF
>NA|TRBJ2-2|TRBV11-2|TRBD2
TGTGCCAGCAGCCCAGCGGGGAACGCGAACACCGGGGAGCTGTTTTTT
CASSPAGNANTGELFF
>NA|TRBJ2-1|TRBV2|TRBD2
TGTGCCAGCGCCGGGACTAGCGGGAGAAGTGAGCAGTTCTTC
CASAGTSGRSEQFF
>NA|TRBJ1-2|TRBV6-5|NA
TGTGCCAGCAGTTACCGTGGGGGAAACTATGGCTACACCTTC
CASSYRGGNYGYTF
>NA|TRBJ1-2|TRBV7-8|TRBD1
TGTGCCAGCAGCTTAAGTTCACAGGGGCCTAACTATGGCTACACCTTC
CASSLSSQGPNYGYTF
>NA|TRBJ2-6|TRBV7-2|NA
TGTGCCAGCAGCGCGTATTCTGGGGCCAACGTCCTGACTTTC
CASSAYSGANVLTF
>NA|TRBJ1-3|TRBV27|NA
TGTGCCAGCAGTTTATATGGGGCCCGAACGACTGGAAACACCATATATTTT
CASSLYGARTTGNTIYF
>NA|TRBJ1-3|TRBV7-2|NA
TGTGCCAGCAGCCCCGGGAGGTCCTCTGGAAACACCATATATTTT
CASSPGRSSGNTIYF
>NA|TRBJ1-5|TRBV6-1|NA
TGTGCCAGCAGTGAAGTCCGTTTGGATCAGCCCCAGCATTTT
CASSEVRLDQPQHF
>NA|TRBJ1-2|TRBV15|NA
TGTGCCACCAGCAGAGATCAGGCAGGGGCCTCCTCCTTC
CATSRDQAGASSF
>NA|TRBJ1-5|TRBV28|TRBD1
TGTGCCAGCAGACAGGGACAGGGAAATCAGCCCCAGCATTTT
CASRQGQGNQPQHF
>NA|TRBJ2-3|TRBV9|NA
TGTGCCAGCAGCGTAGTTGCGCTCACAGATACGCAGTATTTT
CASSVVALTDTQYF
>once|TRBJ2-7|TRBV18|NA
TGTGCCAGCTCACCGGACTACAGCGGTGGGAGCTCCTACGAGCAGTACTTC
CASSPDYSGGSSYEQYF
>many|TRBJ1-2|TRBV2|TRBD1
TGTGCCAGCAGCGGGACAGCCTATGGCTACACCTTC
CASSGTAYGYTF
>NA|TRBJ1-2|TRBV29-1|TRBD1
TGCAGCGTTGTTGAGACAGGGGGCTTTTATGGCTACACCTTC
CSVVETGGFYGYTF
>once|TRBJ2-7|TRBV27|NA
TGTGCCAGCAGTCAGGGACGCTCCTACGAGCAGTACTTC
CASSQGRSYEQYF
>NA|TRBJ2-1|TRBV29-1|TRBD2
TGCAGCGTCGGAAGCGGGAGGTTTAGCTCCTACAATGAGCAGTTCTTC
CSVGSGRFSSYNEQFF
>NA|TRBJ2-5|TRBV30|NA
TGTGCCTGGAGTGTGGCAGGAGCCTGGGAGACCCAGTACTTC
CAWSVAGAWETQYF
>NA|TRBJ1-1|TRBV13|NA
TGTGCCAGCAGCGGCCACTACACTGAAGCTTTCTTT
CASSGHYTEAFF
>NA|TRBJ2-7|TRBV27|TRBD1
TGTGCCAGCAGTTGGGACAGAAACTACGAGCAGTACTTC
CASSWDRNYEQYF
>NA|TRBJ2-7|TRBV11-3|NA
TGTGCCAGCAGCTTAGGGGAGATTGGCGAGCAGTACTTC
CASSLGEIGEQYF
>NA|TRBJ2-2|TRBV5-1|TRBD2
TGCGCCAGCAGCTTGGGTCCGGTAGCGGGAGACACCGGGGAGCTGTTTTTT
CASSLGPVAGDTGELFF
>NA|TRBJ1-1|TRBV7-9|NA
TGTGCCAGCAGCTTCGAGGGACTGAACACTGAAGCTTTCTTT
CASSFEGLNTEAFF
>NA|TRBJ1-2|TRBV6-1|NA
TGTGCCAGCAGCGTCACCGATAACTATGGCTACACCTTC
CASSVTDNYGYTF